This TCR beta chain was recovered during a study of T-cell reconstitution after alpha-beta-depleted transplantation in children. Study-level points and caveats: Newly produced T cells mostly provided counts and TCRbeta diversity after one year, as hyperexpanded clones declined. As was reported, about two months after transplant, alpha-beta T cells came from several hundred expanded graft clones.

Unique molecular identifiers featured in how the TCRbeta library was prepared. TCRdb called the PCR reads again in MiXCR, with one record for every CDR3 protein. In the table there are about 980,000 distinct CDR3 sequences, about 29% of which are singletons. Concerning this clonotype itself: The antigen remains undetermined.

This TCR derives from a boy under three years old who had a stem cell transplant for SCID, so the T cells may come from the graft donor. The material sequenced was PBMCs, mostly from graft donor cells, taken 360 days after TCRalphabeta/CD19-depleted stem cell transplant.

The CDR3 DNA follows: TGTGCCAGCTCACCAGAGGTCCTAAGGGGCTACACCTTC. Translating it yields CASSPEVLRGYTF. This chain uses TRBV18 with TRBJ1-2; D is unresolved. V gave up 2 bases and J gave up 8 bases, with 12 bases separating them. CDR1 is KGHSH, CDR2 LQKENI, per germline. The CDR3 contains 13 residues. The full variable domain, in which reference TRBV18 and TRBJ1-2 provide the parts outside the CDR3, is NAGVMQNPRHLVRRRGQEARLRCSPMKGHSHVYWYRQLPEEGLKFMVYLQKENIIDESGMPKERFSAEFPKEGPSILRIQQVVRGDSAAYFCASSPEVLRGYTFGSGTRLTVV.